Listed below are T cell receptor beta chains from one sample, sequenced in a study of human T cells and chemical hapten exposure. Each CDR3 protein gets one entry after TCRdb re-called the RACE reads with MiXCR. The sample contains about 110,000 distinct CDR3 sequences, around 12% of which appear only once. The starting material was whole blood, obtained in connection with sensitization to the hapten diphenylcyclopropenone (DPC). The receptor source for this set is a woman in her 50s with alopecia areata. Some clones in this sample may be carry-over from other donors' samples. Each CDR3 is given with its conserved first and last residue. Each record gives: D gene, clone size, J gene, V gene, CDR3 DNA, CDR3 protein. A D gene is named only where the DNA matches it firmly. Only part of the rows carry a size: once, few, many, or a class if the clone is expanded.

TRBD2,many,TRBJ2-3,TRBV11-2,TGTGCCAGCAGCTTACGACTAGCGATCGCCGATACGCAGTATTTT,CASSLRLAIADTQYF
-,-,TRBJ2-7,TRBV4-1,TGCGCCAGCAGCCAAGCCGCGGGTAGCGAGCAGTACTTC,CASSQAAGSEQYF
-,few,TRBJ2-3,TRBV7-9,TGTGCCAGCAGCTGGGGGAGCACAGATACGCAGTATTTT,CASSWGSTDTQYF
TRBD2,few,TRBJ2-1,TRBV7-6,TGTGCCAGCAGCCCCCGTGGCGGGGGGGGACACAATGAGCAGTTCTTC,CASSPRGGGGHNEQFF
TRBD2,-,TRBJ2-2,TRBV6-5,TGTTCCAGCTGGGGGAGGACTAGATGGACCGGGGAGCTGTTTTTT,CSSWGRTRWTGELFF
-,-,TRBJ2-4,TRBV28,TGTGCCAGCAGCAAGATAGGGATAAGAGGTCTAGCCAAAAACATTCAGTACTTC,CASSKIGIRGLAKNIQYF
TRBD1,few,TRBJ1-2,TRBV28,TGTGCCAGCAGTCCCCAGGCAGGGGGGGCCTATGGCTACACCTTC,CASSPQAGGAYGYTF
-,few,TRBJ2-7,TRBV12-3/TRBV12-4,TGTGCCAGCAGTTTAGGTCAGGGTTTCGACGAGCAGTACTTC,CASSLGQGFDEQYF
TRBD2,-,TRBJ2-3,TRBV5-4,TGTGCCAGCAGCTTGGGAGGGACTAGCGGCCCAGATACGCAGTATTTT,CASSLGGTSGPDTQYF
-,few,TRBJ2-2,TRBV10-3,TGTGCCATCAGTACCCCTGGGGGGGGCCCGAACACCGGGGAGCTGTTTTTT,CAISTPGGGPNTGELFF
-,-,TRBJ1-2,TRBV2,TGTGCCAGCAGTGGGTACAGGGCCCCTTATGGCTACACCTTC,CASSGYRAPYGYTF
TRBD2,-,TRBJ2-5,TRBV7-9,TGTGCCAGCAGCCTAGCGGAAGAGACCCAGTACTTC,CASSLAEETQYF
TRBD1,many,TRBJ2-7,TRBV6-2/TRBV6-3,TGTGCCAGCAGTTACGAGGCAGGGGGTATTTACGAGCAGTACTTC,CASSYEAGGIYEQYF
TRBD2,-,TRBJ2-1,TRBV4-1,TGCGCCAGCAGCCCAAGAGACCAGGCCTGGGAGGGGTCCTACAATGAGCAGTTCTTC,CASSPRDQAWEGSYNEQFF
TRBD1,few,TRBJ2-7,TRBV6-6,TGTGCCAGCAGTTTAAACAGGGGTCGGGACAACCTCTACGAGCAGTACTTC,CASSLNRGRDNLYEQYF
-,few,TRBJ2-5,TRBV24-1,TGTGCCACCAGTGACGGGGAAGTGAGTCGAAAAGAGACCCAGTACTTC,CATSDGEVSRKETQYF
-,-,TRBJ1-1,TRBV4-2,TGTGCCAGCAGCCAAGACCCTACCTTTGAAGCTTTCTTT,CASSQDPTFEAFF
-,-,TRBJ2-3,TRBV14,TGTGCCAGCAGCCAAGGGACCCCACCGTATTTT,CASSQGTPPYF
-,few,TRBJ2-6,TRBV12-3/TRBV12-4,TGTGCCAGCAGTTTACAGGGAGGCTCTGGGGCCAACGTCCTGACTTTC,CASSLQGGSGANVLTF
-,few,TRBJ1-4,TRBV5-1,TGCGCCAGCAGCGAAAGGGGGTTTACGGAAAAACTGTTTTTT,CASSERGFTEKLFF
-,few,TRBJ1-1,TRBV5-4,TGTGCCAGCAACCGATTCGGGACACTGAACACTGAAGCTTTCTTT,CASNRFGTLNTEAFF
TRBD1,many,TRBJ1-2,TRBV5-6,TGTGCCAGCAGCTCGGACAGGGATTATGGCTACACCTTC,CASSSDRDYGYTF
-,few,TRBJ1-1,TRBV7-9,TGTGCCAGCAGCTTAACGTCCGCGGCAGGCCAGAACACTGAAGCTTTCTTT,CASSLTSAAGQNTEAFF
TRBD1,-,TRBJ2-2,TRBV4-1,TGCGCCAGCAGCCATCCCGGGACAGCTTTTAACACCGGGGAGCTGTTTTTT,CASSHPGTAFNTGELFF
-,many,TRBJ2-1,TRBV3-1,TGTGCCAGCAGCCCGCCGGGACTGGATTACAATGAGCAGTTCTTC,CASSPPGLDYNEQFF
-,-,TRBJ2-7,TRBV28,TGTGCCAGCAGTTCATCGCAGGAATACGAGCAGTACTTC,CASSSSQEYEQYF
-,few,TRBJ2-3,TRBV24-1,TGTGCCACCAGTGGGAGCGGTCCTAGCACAGATACGCAGTATTTT,CATSGSGPSTDTQYF
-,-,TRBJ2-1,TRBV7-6,TGTGCCAGCAGCTTAGAATCATGGGTCGACAATGAGCAGTTCTTC,CASSLESWVDNEQFF
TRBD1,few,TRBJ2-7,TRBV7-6,TGTGCCAGCAGCTTAAACTACGGGACAGCTATCTACGAGCAGTACTTC,CASSLNYGTAIYEQYF